A single sample is the source of the 2 T cell receptor beta chains below, sequenced in a study of blood T cells in healthy people across ages. The second PCR ran roughly 6 to 11 cycles with a sample-barcoded 5' primer and J-beta primers. From the 5' RACE reads, TCRdb called clonotypes with MiXCR, one entry per CDR3 protein. The repertoire holds 710,000 or so distinct CDR3 sequences, with around 32% as singletons. The sample comprised blood. These receptors originate from a woman over 75 in good health.

This clonotype was detected ten times or more. The rearrangement uses TRBV7-9 and TRBJ2-5; weak D call: TRBD1 (6 bases). V was clipped by 2 bases and J by 5 bases, with 12 bases between them. CDR1 and CDR2 from the germline V gene are SEHNR and FQNEAQ (reference sequence). The CDR3 spans 14 residues. The CDR3 sequence is CASSLQGPGETQYF. As DNA, the CDR3 is TGTGCCAGCAGCTTACAGGGGCCGGGGGAGACCCAGTACTTC. Looking up the rest from reference TRBV7-9 and TRBJ2-5 gives the full variable domain: DTGVSQNPRHKITKRGQNVTFRCDPISEHNRLYWYRQTLGQGPEFLTYFQNEAQLEKSRLLSDRFSAERPKGSFSTLEIQRTEQGDSAMYLCASSLQGPGETQYFGPGTRLLVL.

In its sample, this clonotype was seen a few times. As DNA, the CDR3 is TGTGCCAGCAGCCCATGGGGCGCTGAAGCTTTCTTT. Protein sequence: CASSPWGAEAFF. V is TRBV7-8 and J is TRBJ1-1; weak D call: TRBD1 (5 bases). The germline V and J ends were trimmed by 5 bases and 6 bases, with 10 bases remaining between them. The CDR3 has 12 residues. Germline V lookup: CDR1 SGHVS, CDR2 FQNEAQ.